What follows are 6 T cell receptor beta chains derived from one specimen sequenced in a study of cytomegalovirus exposure and HLA in healthy donors. PCR amplification relied on 60 Vbeta primers (plus 13 Jbeta primers). Clones were read by immunoSEQ multiplex PCR, and TCRdb kept only the in-frame ones, dropping some. This sample has some 130,000 clones, with approximately 80% found just once. Sequencing used PBMCs. The receptors stem from a man aged 25-45 years in good health and CMV-seronegative.

This sequence joins TRBV10-1 and TRBJ2-1, with 10 positions matching TRBD1. Germline assignment: CDR1 WNHNN and CDR2 SYGVQD (reference sequence). J lost 5 bases, V lost 4 bases, and 5 bases had no gene match. The CDR3 extends over 15 amino acids. CDR3 sequence reads: CASSAGQGSHNEQFF. The CDR3 DNA is TGCGCCAGCAGTGCGGGACAGGGGAGCCACAATGAGCAGTTCTTC.

This chain connects TRBV28 to TRBJ2-2, with TRBD1 identical over 8 bases. The CDR3 covers 16 residues. In germline, CDR1 is MDHEN, CDR2 SYDVKM. The junction had 12 bases not matched to a gene; V was cut back by 6 bases and J by 6 bases. CDR3 sequence (DNA): TGTGCCAGCAGCACACCAGGGGGCGGTTCCCCCGGGGAGCTGTTTTTT. It is translated as CASSTPGGGSPGELFF.

Sample share makes this clone medium-sized. The V gene is TRBV5-4, the J gene TRBJ2-2; D possibly corresponds to TRBD1 (5 bases). V lost 1 base to trimming and J lost 6 bases, with 10 bases between them. This CDR3 spans 14 amino acids. Germline CDR1 SGHNT, CDR2 YYREEE (reference sequence). CDR3 bases: TGTGCCAGCAGCTTGTTATGGGGCGCCGGGGAGCTGTTTTTT. Its protein is CASSLLWGAGELFF.

This clone has only a few counts. This chain uses TRBV10-3 with TRBJ2-3; 11 nucleotides agree with TRBD2. Germline CDR1 reads ENHRY; CDR2 reads SYGVKD. The V gene end was trimmed by 8 bases and the J gene end by 4 bases; junction bases not matched to a gene: 17. The CDR3 has 18 amino acids. The CDR3 here is CAIGSFSGRGLAADTQYF. In DNA, the CDR3 is TGTGCCATCGGCAGCTTCTCGGGCAGGGGACTAGCGGCAGATACGCAGTATTTT.

The chain uses TRBV6-5 and TRBJ1-2, with D uncertain. Germline V gene sequence: CDR1 MNHEY, CDR2 SVGAGI. The CDR3 spans 12 residues. The V and J ends lost 8 bases and 5 bases respectively, with 12 bases between them. The CDR3 loop reads CASRGPVYGYTF. In DNA form, the CDR3 reads TGTGCCAGCCGCGGGCCTGTATATGGCTACACCTTC.

The V and J genes are TRBV20-1 and TRBJ1-1; D not certain. The CDR3 covers 11 residues. CDR1 is DFQATT and CDR2 is SNEGSKA in the germline V gene (reference sequence). Trimming cost V 3 bases and J 12 bases, with 14 bases left between them. This chain's CDR3 is CSAREGSNTFF. CDR3 sequence (DNA): TGCAGTGCTAGGGAGGGATCCAATACTTTCTTT.